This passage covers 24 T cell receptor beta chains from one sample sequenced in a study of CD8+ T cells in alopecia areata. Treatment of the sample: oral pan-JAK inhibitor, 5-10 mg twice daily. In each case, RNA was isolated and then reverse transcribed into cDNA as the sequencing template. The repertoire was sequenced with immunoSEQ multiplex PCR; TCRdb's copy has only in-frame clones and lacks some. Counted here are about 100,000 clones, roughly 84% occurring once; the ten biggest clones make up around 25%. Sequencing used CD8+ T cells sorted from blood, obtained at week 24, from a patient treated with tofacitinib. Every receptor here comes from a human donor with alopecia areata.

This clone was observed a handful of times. CDR3 nucleotide sequence: TGTGCCAGCAGTGAGTCGATGTGGGGCGAGCAGTACTTC. It encodes CASSESMWGEQYF. The chain has TRBV2 and TRBJ2-7; D is unclear. The CDR3 runs to 13 residues. V lost 3 bases to trimming and J lost 6 bases, with 12 bases between them. Germline lookup yields CDR1 SNHLY and CDR2 FYNNEI. The complete variable domain, with remaining parts taken from reference TRBV2 and TRBJ2-7, reads EPEVTQTPSHQVTQMGQEVILRCVPISNHLYFYWYRQILGQKVEFLVSFYNNEISEKSEIFDDQFSVERPDGSNFTLKIRSTKLEDSAMYFCASSESMWGEQYFGPGTRLTVT.

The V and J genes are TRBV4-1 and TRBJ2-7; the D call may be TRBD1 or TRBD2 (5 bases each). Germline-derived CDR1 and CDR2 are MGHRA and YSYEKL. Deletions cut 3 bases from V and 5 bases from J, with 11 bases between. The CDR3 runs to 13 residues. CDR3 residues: CASSQWGSDEQYF. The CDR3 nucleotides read TGCGCCAGCAGCCAGTGGGGGTCCGACGAGCAGTACTTC.

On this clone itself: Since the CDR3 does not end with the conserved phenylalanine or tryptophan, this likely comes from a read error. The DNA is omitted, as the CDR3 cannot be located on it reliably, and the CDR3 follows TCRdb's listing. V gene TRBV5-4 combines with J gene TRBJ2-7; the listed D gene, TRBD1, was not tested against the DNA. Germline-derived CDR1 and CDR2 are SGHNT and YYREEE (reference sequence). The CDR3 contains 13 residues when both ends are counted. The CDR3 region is CASSQDRGTGLVC.

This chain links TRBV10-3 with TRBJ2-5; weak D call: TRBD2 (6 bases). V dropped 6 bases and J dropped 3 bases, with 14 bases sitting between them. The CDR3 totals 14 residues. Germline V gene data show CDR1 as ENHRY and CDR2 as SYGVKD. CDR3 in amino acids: CAISGTEEEETQYF. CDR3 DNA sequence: TGTGCCATCAGCGGGACTGAGGAGGAAGAGACCCAGTACTTC.

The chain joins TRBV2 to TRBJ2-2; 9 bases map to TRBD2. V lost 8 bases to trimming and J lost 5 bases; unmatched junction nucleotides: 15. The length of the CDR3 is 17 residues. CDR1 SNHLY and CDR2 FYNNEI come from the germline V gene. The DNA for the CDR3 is TGTGCCAGCGGTTGGACAAGCGGGGGGCCGGTAACCGGGGAGCTGTTTTTT. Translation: CASGWTSGGPVTGELFF.

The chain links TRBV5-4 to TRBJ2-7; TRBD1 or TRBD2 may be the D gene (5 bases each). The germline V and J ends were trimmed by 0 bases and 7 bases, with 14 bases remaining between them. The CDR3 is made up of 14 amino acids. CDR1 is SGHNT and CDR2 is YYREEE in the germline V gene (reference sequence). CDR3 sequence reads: CASSLGDGLGEQYF. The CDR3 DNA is TGTGCCAGCAGCTTGGGGGACGGGCTCGGAGAGCAGTACTTC.

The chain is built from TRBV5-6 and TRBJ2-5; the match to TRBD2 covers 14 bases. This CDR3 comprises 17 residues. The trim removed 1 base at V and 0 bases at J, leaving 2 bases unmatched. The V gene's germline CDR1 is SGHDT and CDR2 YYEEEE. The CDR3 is CASSLWGLAGDQETQYF. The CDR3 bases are TGTGCCAGCAGCTTGTGGGGACTAGCGGGGGACCAAGAGACCCAGTACTTC.

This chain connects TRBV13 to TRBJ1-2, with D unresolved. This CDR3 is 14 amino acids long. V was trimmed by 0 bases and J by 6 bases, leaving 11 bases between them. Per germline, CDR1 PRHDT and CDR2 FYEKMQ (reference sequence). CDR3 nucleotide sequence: TGTGCCAGCAGCTTAGGAGAGAGGACGAATGGCTACACCTTC. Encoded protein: CASSLGERTNGYTF.

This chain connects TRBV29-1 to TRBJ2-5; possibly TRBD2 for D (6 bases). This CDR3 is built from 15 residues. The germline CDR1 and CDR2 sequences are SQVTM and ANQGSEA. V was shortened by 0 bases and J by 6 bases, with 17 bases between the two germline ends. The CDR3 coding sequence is TGCAGCGTTGAAGAAAGGCTAGCGACCGGGAAGACCCAGTACTTC. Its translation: CSVEERLATGKTQYF.

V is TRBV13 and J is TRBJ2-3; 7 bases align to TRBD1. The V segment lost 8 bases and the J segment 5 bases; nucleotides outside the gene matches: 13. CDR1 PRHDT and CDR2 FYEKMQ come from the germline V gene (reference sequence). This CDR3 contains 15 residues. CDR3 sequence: CASLSHRGDVDTQYF. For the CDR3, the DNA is TGTGCCAGCCTCTCCCACAGGGGCGACGTAGATACGCAGTATTTT.

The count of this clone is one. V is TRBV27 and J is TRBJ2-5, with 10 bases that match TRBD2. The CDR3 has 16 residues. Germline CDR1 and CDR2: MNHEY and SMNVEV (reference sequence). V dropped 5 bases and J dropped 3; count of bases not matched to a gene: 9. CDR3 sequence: CASSRRASGGKETQYF. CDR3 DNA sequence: TGTGCCAGCAGTCGGCGGGCTAGCGGGGGTAAAGAGACCCAGTACTTC.

CDR3 region: CASSQETASVLTQYF. Written as DNA, the CDR3 is TGTGCCAGCAGCCAAGAAACGGCATCGGTATTGACGCAGTATTTT. The chain carries TRBV4-2 and TRBJ2-3; D uncertain. The germline V gene has CDR1 LGHNA and CDR2 YNFKEQ. CDR3 length: 15 amino acids. V dropped 0 bases and J dropped 9 bases, with 16 bases sitting between them.

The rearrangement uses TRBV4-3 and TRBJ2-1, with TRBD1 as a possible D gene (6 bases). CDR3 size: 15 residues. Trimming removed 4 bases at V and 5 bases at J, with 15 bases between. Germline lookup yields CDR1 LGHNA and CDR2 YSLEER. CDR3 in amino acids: CASSLGTGINNEQFF. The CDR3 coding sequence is TGCGCCAGCAGCCTAGGAACAGGGATAAACAATGAGCAGTTCTTC.

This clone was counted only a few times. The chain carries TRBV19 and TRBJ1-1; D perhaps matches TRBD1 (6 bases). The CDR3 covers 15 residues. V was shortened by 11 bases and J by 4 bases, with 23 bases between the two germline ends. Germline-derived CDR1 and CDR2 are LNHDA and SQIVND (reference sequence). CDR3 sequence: CASEGDSISSTEAFF. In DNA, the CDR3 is TGTGCCTCAGAGGGGGACTCGATTTCGAGCACTGAAGCTTTCTTT.

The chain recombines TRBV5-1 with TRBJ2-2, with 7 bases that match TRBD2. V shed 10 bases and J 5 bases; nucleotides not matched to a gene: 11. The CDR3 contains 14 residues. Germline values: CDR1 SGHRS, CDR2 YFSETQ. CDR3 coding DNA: TGCGCCTCCGGACGGAAGCGGGGTACCGGGGAGCTGTTTTTT. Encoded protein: CASGRKRGTGELFF.

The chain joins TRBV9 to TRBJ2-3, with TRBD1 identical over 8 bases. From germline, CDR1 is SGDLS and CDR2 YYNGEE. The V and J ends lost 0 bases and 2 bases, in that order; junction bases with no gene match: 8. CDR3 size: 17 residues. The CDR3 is CASSVARQGKFTDTQYF. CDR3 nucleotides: TGTGCCAGCAGCGTAGCTAGACAGGGGAAATTCACAGATACGCAGTATTTT.

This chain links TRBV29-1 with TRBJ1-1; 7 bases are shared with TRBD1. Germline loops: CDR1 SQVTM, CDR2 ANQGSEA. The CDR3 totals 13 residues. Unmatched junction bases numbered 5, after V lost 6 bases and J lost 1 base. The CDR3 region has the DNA TGCAGCGTCGATGACAGGGAGAACACTGAAGCTTTCTTT. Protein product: CSVDDRENTEAFF.

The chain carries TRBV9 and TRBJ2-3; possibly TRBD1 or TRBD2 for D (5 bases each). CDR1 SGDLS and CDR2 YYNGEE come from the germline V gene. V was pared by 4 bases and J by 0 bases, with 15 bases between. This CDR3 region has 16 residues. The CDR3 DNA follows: TGTGCCAGCAGCCCCAGAGGTGGGGGTAGCACAGATACGCAGTATTTT. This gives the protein CASSPRGGGSTDTQYF.

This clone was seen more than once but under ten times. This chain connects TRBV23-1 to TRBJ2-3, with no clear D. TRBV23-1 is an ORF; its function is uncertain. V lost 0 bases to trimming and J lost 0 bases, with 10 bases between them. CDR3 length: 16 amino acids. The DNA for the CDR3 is TGCGCCAGCAGTCAATCTATCCGGTTTAGCACAGATACGCAGTATTTT. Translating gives CASSQSIRFSTDTQYF.

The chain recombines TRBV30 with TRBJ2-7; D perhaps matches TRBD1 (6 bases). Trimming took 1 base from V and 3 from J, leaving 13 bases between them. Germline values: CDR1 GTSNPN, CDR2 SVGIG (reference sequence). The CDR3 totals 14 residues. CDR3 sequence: CAWSGDLRGYEQYF. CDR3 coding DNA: TGTGCCTGGAGTGGTGACCTCAGGGGCTACGAGCAGTACTTC.

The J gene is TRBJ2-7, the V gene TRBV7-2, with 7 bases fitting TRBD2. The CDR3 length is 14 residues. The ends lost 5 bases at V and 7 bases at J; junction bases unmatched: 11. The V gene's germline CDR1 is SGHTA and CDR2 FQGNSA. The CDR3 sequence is CASSARDSGGEQYF. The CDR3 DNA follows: TGTGCCAGCAGCGCCAGGGACTCCGGGGGGGAGCAGTACTTC.

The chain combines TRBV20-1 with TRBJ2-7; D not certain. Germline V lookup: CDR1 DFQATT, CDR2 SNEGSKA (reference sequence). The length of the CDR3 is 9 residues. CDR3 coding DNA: TGCAGCGAGGACTACGAGCAGTACTTC. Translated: CSEDYEQYF.

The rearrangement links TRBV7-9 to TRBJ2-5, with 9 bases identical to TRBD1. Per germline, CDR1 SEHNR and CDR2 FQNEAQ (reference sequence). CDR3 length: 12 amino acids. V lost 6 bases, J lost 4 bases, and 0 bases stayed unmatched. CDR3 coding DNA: TGTGCCAGCAGGACAGGGGGAGAGACCCAGTACTTC. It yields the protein CASRTGGETQYF.

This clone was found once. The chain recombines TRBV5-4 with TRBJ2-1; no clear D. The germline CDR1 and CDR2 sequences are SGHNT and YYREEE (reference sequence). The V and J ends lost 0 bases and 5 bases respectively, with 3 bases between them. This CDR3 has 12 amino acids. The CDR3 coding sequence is TGTGCCAGCAGCTTGGGGCACAATGAGCAGTTCTTC. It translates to CASSLGHNEQFF.